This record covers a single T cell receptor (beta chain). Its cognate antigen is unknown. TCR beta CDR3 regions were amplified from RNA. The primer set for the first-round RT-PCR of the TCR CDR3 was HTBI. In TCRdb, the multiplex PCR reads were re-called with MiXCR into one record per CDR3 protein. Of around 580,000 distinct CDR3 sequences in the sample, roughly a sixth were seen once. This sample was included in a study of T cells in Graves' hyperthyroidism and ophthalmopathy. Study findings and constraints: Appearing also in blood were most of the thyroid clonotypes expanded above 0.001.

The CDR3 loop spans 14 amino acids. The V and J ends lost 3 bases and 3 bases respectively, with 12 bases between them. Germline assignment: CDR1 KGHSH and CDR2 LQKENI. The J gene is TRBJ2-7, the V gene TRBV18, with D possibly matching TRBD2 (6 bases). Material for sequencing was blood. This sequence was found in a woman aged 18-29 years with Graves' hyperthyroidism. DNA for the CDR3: TGTGCCAGCTCACCTCTCGGGGAGGTCTACGAGCAGTACTTC. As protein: CASSPLGEVYEQYF.